The 30 T cell receptor beta chains below come from one sample, sequenced in a study of T cells in Graves' hyperthyroidism and ophthalmopathy. RNA transcripts were the template for amplifying TCR beta CDR3 regions. HTBI primers were used for first-round RT-PCR of the TCR CDR3. From the multiplex PCR reads, TCRdb called clonotypes with MiXCR, one entry per CDR3 protein. The sample includes approximately 530,000 distinct CDR3 sequences, around 20% seen only once; the top ten take about 45%. The sample was blood. These receptor sequences come from a middle-aged man with Graves' ophthalmopathy.

In this sample, this clonotype turned up many times. The chain has TRBV6-1 and TRBJ2-7, with D perhaps matching TRBD2 (5 bases). CDR1 is MNHNS and CDR2 is SASEGT in the germline V gene. The CDR3 consists of 15 residues. Trimming removed 7 bases from V and 2 bases from J, with 18 bases in between. The CDR3 nucleotides are TGTGCCAGCATCCTACGGAGGCAGGCAGCCTACGAGCAGTACTTC. Translation: CASILRRQAAYEQYF.

The rearrangement links TRBV28 to TRBJ2-1; D unclear. Germline V gives CDR1 MDHEN, CDR2 SYDVKM. CDR3 length: 14 amino acids. V gave up 2 bases and J gave up 6 bases, with 11 bases separating them. The CDR3: CASSLESRRNEQFF. CDR3 nucleotide sequence: TGTGCCAGCAGTTTAGAAAGTCGACGCAATGAGCAGTTCTTC.

For this clonotype: Being one base from a much bigger clone, this may be a read error. The rearrangement joins TRBV12-3 or TRBV12-4 to TRBJ1-1, with TRBD1 matching over 7 bases. V was pared by 3 bases and J by 10 bases, with 11 bases of the junction left unmatched. CDR3 length equals 14 residues. The CDR3 here is CASSLLRGQGGAFF. Written as DNA, the CDR3 is TGTGCCAGCAGTTTGCTTAGGGGGCAGGGTGGAGCTTTCTTT.

This clonotype was recorded many times. This chain joins TRBV7-2 and TRBJ2-7; TRBD1 might be the D (6 bases). CDR1 is SGHTA and CDR2 is FQGNSA in the germline V gene. Trimming removed 5 bases at V and 0 bases at J, with 14 bases between. The CDR3 is 15 amino acids. The DNA for the CDR3 is TGTGCCAGCAGCCAACTACAGGGTATCTCCTACGAGCAGTACTTC. Translating gives CASSQLQGISYEQYF.

The chain carries TRBV4-2 and TRBJ2-2, with TRBD1 matching 9 bases. J lost 5 bases, V lost 0 bases, and 4 bases had no gene match. This CDR3 has 16 amino acids. The germline V gene has CDR1 LGHNA and CDR2 YNFKEQ. The CDR3 region is CASSQEVGQGTGELFF. In DNA, the CDR3 is TGTGCCAGCAGCCAAGAAGTGGGACAGGGAACCGGGGAGCTGTTTTTT.

A single count supports this clonotype. The chain recombines TRBV29-1 with TRBJ1-1; no clear D. CDR1 is SQVTM, CDR2 ANQGSEA, per germline. V was clipped by 3 bases and J by 0 bases, with 11 bases between them. The CDR3 covers 14 residues. The CDR3: CSVETLQLNTEAFF. CDR3 nucleotide sequence: TGCAGCGTTGAGACTTTACAGCTGAACACTGAAGCTTTCTTT.

This clonotype was picked up a small number of times. The rearrangement joins TRBV30 to TRBJ2-2; the D gene is possibly TRBD1 (6 bases). The CDR3 covers 13 residues. Per germline, CDR1 GTSNPN and CDR2 SVGIG (reference sequence). V lost 3 bases to trimming and J lost 3 bases, with 8 bases between them. This chain's CDR3 is CAWRWTDTGELFF. The CDR3 nucleotides are TGTGCCTGGAGATGGACAGACACCGGGGAGCTGTTTTTT.

The chain links TRBV6-2 or TRBV6-3 to TRBJ1-4; 10 nucleotides agree with TRBD1. The CDR3 runs to 14 residues. The V gene's germline CDR1 is MNHEY and CDR2 SVGEGT. With 6 bases clipped from V and 7 bases from J, the junction kept 5 bases outside the gene matches. CDR3 in DNA: TGTGCCAGCAGCACCGGGACAGGGGTTGAAAAACTGTTTTTT. Its protein is CASSTGTGVEKLFF.

This clonotype was picked up a small number of times. This could be a read error, since a much larger clone is one nucleotide away. V and J are TRBV20-1 and TRBJ2-7; 7 nucleotides align to TRBD2. This CDR3 is built from 13 residues. CDR1 DFQATT and CDR2 SNEGSKA come from the germline V gene (reference sequence). With V trimmed by 1 base and J by 5 bases, 5 bases remained unmatched. CDR3 region: CSARVRGSHEQYF. CDR3 coding DNA: TGCAGTGCTAGAGTGCGGGGGTCCCACGAGCAGTACTTC.

This clonotype was picked up many times. The V call is TRBV7-2, the J call TRBJ2-1; D is perhaps TRBD1 or TRBD2 (5 bases each). V was trimmed by 5 bases and J by 2 bases, leaving 16 bases between them. The CDR3 loop spans 16 amino acids. Germline V lookup: CDR1 SGHTA, CDR2 FQGNSA. The CDR3 reads CASSLLGTDPYNEQFF. The DNA of the CDR3 is TGTGCCAGCAGCCTACTTGGGACCGATCCCTACAATGAGCAGTTCTTC.

This clonotype was observed many times. The rearrangement uses TRBV6-1 and TRBJ2-7; the D gene is possibly TRBD2 (5 bases). Between the trimmed V and J ends, which lost 6 bases and 2 bases, there was a span of 11 bases. Germline loops: CDR1 MNHNS, CDR2 SASEGT. This CDR3 region has 13 residues. DNA of the CDR3: TGTGCCAGCAGCACCCGAGGGACCTACGAGCAGTACTTC. It yields the protein CASSTRGTYEQYF.

This clonotype was counted a single time. V and J are TRBV9 and TRBJ2-5, with D uncertain. The length of the CDR3 is 13 residues. Germline loops: CDR1 SGDLS, CDR2 YYNGEE. DNA for the CDR3: TGTGCGGGCCGGACGCCAATCCAAGAGACCCAGTACTTC. It yields the protein CAGRTPIQETQYF.

This clonotype turned up a few times. The chain is built from TRBV20-1 and TRBJ1-2; TRBD1 aligns across 10 bases. Germline V gene lookup returns CDR1 DFQATT and CDR2 SNEGSKA (reference sequence). The CDR3 extends over 14 amino acids. After removal of 0 bases from V and 6 bases from J, the junction contained 4 bases not matched to a gene. The CDR3 bases are TGCAGTGCTAGAGAGGGACAGGGGAGGGATGGCTACACCTTC. Amino acid sequence: CSAREGQGRDGYTF.

This clonotype has ten or more counts. The CDR3 is CASSFGGGRANNEQFF. DNA of the CDR3: TGTGCCAGCAGTTTTGGAGGGGGGAGGGCCAACAATGAGCAGTTCTTC. V gene TRBV27 combines with J gene TRBJ2-1; D perhaps matches TRBD2 (7 bases). V was shortened by 3 bases and J by 5 bases, with 17 bases between the two germline ends. Germline CDR1 is MNHEY and CDR2 is SMNVEV (reference sequence). The CDR3 sequence is 16 residues long.

There are many counts of this clonotype. This chain connects TRBV3-1 to TRBJ1-2; tentative D call: TRBD1 (6 bases). V dropped 2 bases and J dropped 7 bases, with 14 bases sitting between them. The CDR3 loop spans 14 amino acids. Germline assignment: CDR1 LGHDT and CDR2 YNNKEL (reference sequence). Written as DNA, the CDR3 is TGTGCCAGCAGCCAAACTACTGGCAGGGGTGGCTACACCTTC. Translating gives CASSQTTGRGGYTF.

This clonotype was picked up a small number of times. The V call is TRBV6-1, the J call TRBJ2-7; 7 bases are shared with TRBD2. Germline CDR1 and CDR2: MNHNS and SASEGT. CDR3 length equals 19 residues. Trimming took 9 bases from V and 1 from J; bases not matched to a gene: 24. The CDR3 coding sequence is TGTGCCAGGGCACCCGGATACCATACCCGGACTAGTCATTCCTACGAGCAGTACTTC. Protein product: CARAPGYHTRTSHSYEQYF.

This clonotype has only a few counts. The chain carries TRBV30 and TRBJ2-3, with 8 bases that match TRBD2. The V gene's germline CDR1 is GTSNPN and CDR2 SVGIG (reference sequence). V trimming: 2 bases; J trimming: 2 bases; junction bases outside the gene matches: 18. CDR3 length: 19 amino acids. The DNA of the CDR3 is TGTGCCTGGAGTTTATACCTCAGGGCTAGCGGGTATCACACAGATACGCAGTATTTT. Its protein product is CAWSLYLRASGYHTDTQYF.

The chain has TRBV12-3 or TRBV12-4 and TRBJ2-1, with TRBD2 matching 8 bases. V lost 7 bases, J lost 6 bases, and 11 bases stayed unmatched. CDR3 size: 15 residues. The CDR3: CASTNREGGFNEQFF. CDR3 sequence (DNA): TGTGCCAGCACCAACCGGGAGGGGGGATTCAATGAGCAGTTCTTC.

This clonotype was picked up a small number of times. The rearrangement joins TRBV12-3 or TRBV12-4 to TRBJ2-7; TRBD1 matches 9 bases. Trimming took 7 bases from V and 4 from J; bases not matched to a gene: 11. The CDR3 is 15 amino acids. DNA for the CDR3: TGTGCCAGCACCCCTGGGGGACAGGGAAGGTACGAGCAGTACTTC. Its protein is CASTPGGQGRYEQYF.

With regard to this clonotype: At one end the junction does not follow the germline gene, possibly because of a read error. The rearrangement links TRBV27 to TRBJ2-1; no firm D call. The CDR3 contains 14 residues. In germline, CDR1 is MNHEY, CDR2 SMNVEV (reference sequence). The CDR3 sequence: CASRAGVTYNEQSF. The CDR3 nucleotides are TGTGCCAGCAGGGCCGGAGTAACCTACAATGAGCAGTCCTTC.

The V call is TRBV10-3, the J call TRBJ2-3; no reliable D call. CDR1 is ENHRY, CDR2 SYGVKD, per germline. This CDR3 comprises 14 residues. The V end was cut by 2 bases, the J end by 4 bases, with 10 bases between. The CDR3 nucleotides read TGTGCCATCAGTGAGGTCAGTGAAGCAGATACGCAGTATTTT. It codes for CAISEVSEADTQYF.

This clonotype occurred a few times. CDR3 sequence reads: CSALRPGGVNTQYF. CDR3 in DNA: TGCAGTGCCCTCCGGCCAGGAGGGGTGAATACGCAGTATTTT. The chain couples TRBV20-1 to TRBJ2-3; a possible D gene is TRBD2 (6 bases). This CDR3 contains 14 residues. Trimming pared 6 bases from V and 7 bases from J, leaving 20 bases between. CDR1 is DFQATT, CDR2 SNEGSKA, per germline (reference sequence).

V usage is TRBV2 and J usage is TRBJ1-5; D gene unclear. The CDR3 is 13 residues long. Trimming left V 6 bases short and J 5 bases short, with 11 bases between. Germline V lookup: CDR1 SNHLY, CDR2 FYNNEI. This CDR3 reads CASSRGPDQPQHF. The CDR3 DNA follows: TGTGCCAGCAGCCGAGGCCCCGATCAGCCCCAGCATTTT. The full variable domain, completed using reference TRBV2 and TRBJ1-5, is EPEVTQTPSHQVTQMGQEVILRCVPISNHLYFYWYRQILGQKVEFLVSFYNNEISEKSEIFDDQFSVERPDGSNFTLKIRSTKLEDSAMYFCASSRGPDQPQHFGDGTRLSIL.

This clonotype has a handful of counts. The rearrangement links TRBV18 to TRBJ1-6; 7 bases line up with TRBD1. Germline CDR1 is KGHSH and CDR2 is LQKENI. J gave up 0 bases and V 1 base, and 6 bases lay outside the gene matches. The CDR3 extends over 18 amino acids. The CDR3, as DNA: TGTGCCAGCTCACCACTAGAAGCAGGGGGCTCCTATAATTCACCCCTCCACTTT. Amino acids: CASSPLEAGGSYNSPLHF.

This clonotype was picked up many times. CDR3 nucleotide sequence: TGTGCCAGCAGCTTGGGTCTCACAGCTGAAGCTTTCTTT. This codes for CASSLGLTAEAFF. This chain connects TRBV5-6 to TRBJ1-1; unclear D gene. The CDR3 spans 13 residues. Trimming removed 0 bases at V and 6 bases at J, with 9 bases between. The germline gives CDR1 SGHDT, CDR2 YYEEEE. Filled out from reference TRBV5-6 and TRBJ1-1, the complete variable domain reads DAGVTQSPTHLIKTRGQQVTLRCSPKSGHDTVSWYQQALGQGPQFIFQYYEEEERQRGNFPDRFSGHQFPNYSSELNVNALLLGDSALYLCASSLGLTAEAFFGQGTRLTVV.

This chain connects TRBV5-1 to TRBJ2-3; 9 nucleotides agree with TRBD2. The V segment lost 4 bases and the J segment 0 bases; nucleotides outside the gene matches: 12. The germline V gene has CDR1 SGHRS and CDR2 YFSETQ. This CDR3 comprises 18 residues. The CDR3 DNA reads as TGCGCCAGCAGCCAAATTGGCGCCCTAGCGGGAAGCACAGATACGCAGTATTTT. Translated: CASSQIGALAGSTDTQYF.

This clonotype has at least ten counts. This chain connects TRBV10-3 to TRBJ2-7; D perhaps matches TRBD2 (5 bases). This CDR3 has 12 amino acids. The V end was cut by 10 bases, the J end by 1 base, with 11 bases between. CDR1 and CDR2 (germline): ENHRY, SYGVKD. The CDR3 reads CATGLQSYEQYF. The CDR3 nucleotides read TGTGCCACGGGATTACAATCCTACGAGCAGTACTTC.

This clonotype was observed many times. This chain uses TRBV7-6 with TRBJ1-2; 9 bases are shared with TRBD1. Germline V CDR1 and CDR2: SGHVS, FNYEAQ. This CDR3 region has 16 residues. The V segment lost 5 bases and the J segment 1 base; nucleotides outside the gene matches: 8. The CDR3 sequence is CASSALGQGVNYGYTF. The CDR3 nucleotides are TGTGCCAGCAGCGCCCTGGGACAGGGAGTTAACTATGGCTACACCTTC.

The chain uses TRBV7-9 and TRBJ2-2; perhaps TRBD2 as D (6 bases). CDR3 length: 15 residues. Germline-derived CDR1 and CDR2 are SEHNR and FQNEAQ (reference sequence). Between the trimmed V and J ends, which lost 11 bases and 2 bases, there was a span of 18 bases. In DNA, the CDR3 is TGTGCCCCCCGGGACGGGGGACTTAACACCGGGGAGCTGTTTTTT. Protein: CAPRDGGLNTGELFF.

The sample holds a few counts of this clonotype. V is TRBV6-1 and J is TRBJ1-6; no clear D. CDR1 is MNHNS and CDR2 is SASEGT in the germline V gene. Trimming took off 2 bases at V and 9 bases at J, with 8 bases between the two ends. The CDR3 loop spans 13 amino acids. The CDR3 nucleotides are TGTGCCAGCAGTGAATACACGGGTTCACCCCTCCACTTT. This codes for CASSEYTGSPLHF.